These T cell receptor beta chains were read from a single sample in a study of cytomegalovirus exposure and HLA in healthy donors. TCRdb keeps only in-frame clones here, not all; method: immunoSEQ multiplex PCR. The sample includes over 200,000 clones, about nine tenths of them seen just once. Sample: PBMCs. The source of these receptors is a woman aged 18-29 years in good health and CMV-seropositive. Each CDR3 is given with its conserved first and last residue. The order of the fields is clone size, V gene, CDR3 protein. The listing skips clone size in some rows; elsewhere it reads once, few, many or a size class.

. | TRBV4-1 | CASRNSLMNTEAFF
. | TRBV30 | CAWRPAGGEGEQFF
. | TRBV7-6 | CASSLVTMNTGELFF
. | TRBV6-5 | CASSGGLAEEEQYF
. | TRBV19 | CASRGVQDWPQHF
. | TRBV5-1 | CATRGLTSSSYNEQFF
. | TRBV2 | CASSVAGGLGEQFF
. | TRBV29-1 | CSVEDPDRAYNEQFF
. | TRBV2 | CASRRLEVEQYF
. | TRBV29-1 | CSVEVGGGQPQHF
. | TRBV7-2 | CASRPLAIVEAFF
once | TRBV30 | CAWSADGGGEKLFF
once | TRBV6-5 | CASNRGTVDYNEQFF
few | TRBV6-5 | CASSWGDREDYEQYF
. | TRBV6-1 | CASSEDQNTASDTQYF
. | TRBV25-1 | CASSEFLKGSGTGELFF
. | TRBV27 | CATAGGRRNNEQFF
. | TRBV28 | CASHRENYGYTF
. | TRBV9 | CASSVGPRAGTEAFF
. | TRBV30 | CAWSYDRFGQPQHF
few | TRBV25-1 | CASSDEGALDTQYF
. | TRBV28 | CASSLRTGEAFF
once | TRBV27 | CASSFGGGNTEAFF
. | TRBV5-1 | CASSLGQGSTEAFF
. | TRBV4-1 | CASRPHTTNTEAFF
. | TRBV5-4 | CASSDRLAAPYEQYF
. | TRBV14 | CASSRKLALDYEQYF
. | TRBV5-1 | CASSSRDSLLTEETQYF